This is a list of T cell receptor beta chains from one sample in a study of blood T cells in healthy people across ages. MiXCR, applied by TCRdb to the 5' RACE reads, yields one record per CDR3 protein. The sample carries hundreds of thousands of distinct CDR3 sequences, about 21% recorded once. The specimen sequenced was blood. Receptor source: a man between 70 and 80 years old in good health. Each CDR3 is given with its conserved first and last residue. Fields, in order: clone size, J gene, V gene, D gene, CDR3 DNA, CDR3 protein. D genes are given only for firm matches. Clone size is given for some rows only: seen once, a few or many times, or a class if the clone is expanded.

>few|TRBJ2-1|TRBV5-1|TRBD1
TGCGCCAGCAGCCGGGGACAGGGAGACACTGAGCAGTTCTTC
CASSRGQGDTEQFF
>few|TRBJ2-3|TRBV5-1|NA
TGCGCCAGCAGCGTCAGGGGAGATACGCAGTATTTT
CASSVRGDTQYF
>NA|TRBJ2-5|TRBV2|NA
TGTGCCAACAACACATTAGGGGGGCGAGAGACCCAGTACTTC
CANNTLGGRETQYF
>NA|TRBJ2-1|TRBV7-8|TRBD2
TGTGCCAGCACCCCCTTAGCGGGAGGGTCCTACAATGAGCAGTTCTTC
CASTPLAGGSYNEQFF
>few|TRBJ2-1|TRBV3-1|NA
TGTGCCAGCAGCCAAGATATCGGGGACGAGCAGTTCTTC
CASSQDIGDEQFF
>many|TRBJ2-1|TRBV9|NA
TGTGCCAGCAGCGCCCCGGCGGTGACCAATGAGCAGTTCTTC
CASSAPAVTNEQFF
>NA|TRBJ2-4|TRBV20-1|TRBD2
TGCAGTGCTAGAGATCTTCGGGAGGGCCAAAACATTCAGTACTTC
CSARDLREGQNIQYF
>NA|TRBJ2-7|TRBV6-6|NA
TGTGCCAGCAGCCCCCTGGCCTACGAGCAGAACTTC
CASSPLAYEQNF
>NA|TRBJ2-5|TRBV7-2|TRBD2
TGTGCCAGCAGCTTAGCGCTAGCGGGTGCAGAGACCCAGTACTTC
CASSLALAGAETQYF
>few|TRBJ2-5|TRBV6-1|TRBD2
TGTGCCAGCCAGAGTCGACTAGCGGGAGGGAGGGAGACCCAGTACTTC
CASQSRLAGGRETQYF
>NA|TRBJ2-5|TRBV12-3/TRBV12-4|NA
TGTGCCAGCAGTACCCGACAGGCAATCCAAGAGACCCAGTACTTC
CASSTRQAIQETQYF
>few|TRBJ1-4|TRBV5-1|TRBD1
TGCGCCAGCAGCCCGGGACAGGGGTCCACTAATGAAAAACTGTTTTTT
CASSPGQGSTNEKLFF
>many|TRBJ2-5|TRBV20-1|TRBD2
TGCAGTGCTAGATCTCTAGCGGGAGGGCGTCAAGAGACCCAGTACTTC
CSARSLAGGRQETQYF
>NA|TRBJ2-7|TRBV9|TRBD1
TGTGCCAGCAGCGTCCCAGGGGGCCTCCGGGAGCAGTACTTC
CASSVPGGLREQYF
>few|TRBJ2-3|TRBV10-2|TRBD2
TGCGCCAGCAGTGAGTCGCGGATTAGCGGGAGGGCCGAAGATACGCAGTATTTT
CASSESRISGRAEDTQYF
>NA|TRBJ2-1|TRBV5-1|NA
TGCGCCAGCGGCCCGGCCCGGGGCAGTTACAATGAGCAGTTCTTC
CASGPARGSYNEQFF
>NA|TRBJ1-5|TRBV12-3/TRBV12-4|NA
TGTGCCAGCAGTTCCCTCTCGGTGGGCAATCAGCCCCAGCATTTT
CASSSLSVGNQPQHF
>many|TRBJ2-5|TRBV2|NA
TGTGCCAGCACCACAGGGTCGGAGACCCAGTACTTC
CASTTGSETQYF
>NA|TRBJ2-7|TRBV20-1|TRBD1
TGCAGTGCTGAGGCGGCAGGGGGCTACGAGCAGTACTTC
CSAEAAGGYEQYF
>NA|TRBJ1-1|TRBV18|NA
TGTGCCAGCTCACCACTTAGTTCCTCCCCCAACACTGAAGCTTTCTTT
CASSPLSSSPNTEAFF
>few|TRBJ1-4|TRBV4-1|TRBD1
TGCGCCAGCCGAATAGGGGGACAGGTCAGCGGTAATGAAAAACTGCTTTTT
CASRIGGQVSGNEKLLF
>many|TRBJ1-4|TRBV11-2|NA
TGTGCCAGCAGCTTAGGCCGCAGGTCTGAAAAACTGTTTTTT
CASSLGRRSEKLFF
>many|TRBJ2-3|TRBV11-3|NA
TGTGCCAGCAGCTTACAGGGGGATACGCAGTATTTT
CASSLQGDTQYF
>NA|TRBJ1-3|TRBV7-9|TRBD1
TGTGCCAGCAGCACACCGGGACAGATTAAGACCATATATTTT
CASSTPGQIKTIYF
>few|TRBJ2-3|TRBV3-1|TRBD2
TGTGCCAGCAGCCATCCAACCGGGACTAGCGGGAGGCGAGCAGATACGCAGTATTTT
CASSHPTGTSGRRADTQYF
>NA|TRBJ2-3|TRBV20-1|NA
TGCAGTGCTAGTGGGGGAGCGACAGATACGCAGTATTTT
CSASGGATDTQYF
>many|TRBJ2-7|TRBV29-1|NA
TGCAGCCCACACGAGCAGTACTTC
CSPHEQYF
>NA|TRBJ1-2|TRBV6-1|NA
TGTGCCAGCAGCATAGCAGGGGACAATGGCTGCACCTTC
CASSIAGDNGCTF
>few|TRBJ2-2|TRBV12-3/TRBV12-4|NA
TGTGCCAGCAGTTTAAGCAGCACCGGGGAGCTGTTTTTT
CASSLSSTGELFF
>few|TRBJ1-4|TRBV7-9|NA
TGTGCCAGCAGCTTATCCGGACCAACTAATGAAAAACTGTTTTTT
CASSLSGPTNEKLFF
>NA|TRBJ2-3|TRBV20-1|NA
TGCAGTGCTAGACCGCAAAGCGAGGAAGTAGGAGATACGCAGTATTTT
CSARPQSEEVGDTQYF
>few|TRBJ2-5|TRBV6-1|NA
TGTGCCAGCAAGCGAGAAGAGACCCAGTACTTC
CASKREETQYF
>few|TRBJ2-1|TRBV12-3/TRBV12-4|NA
TGTGCCAGCAGCCATGCGGGGTCCTACAATGAGCAGTTCTTC
CASSHAGSYNEQFF
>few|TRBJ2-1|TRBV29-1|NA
TGCAGCGTTGAAGACAGGGTCCACTACGATGAGCAGTTCTTC
CSVEDRVHYDEQFF
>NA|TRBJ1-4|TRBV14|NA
TGTGCCAGCAGCCATCCCACCGCGGGTTTGGGCCATGAAAAACTGTTTTTT
CASSHPTAGLGHEKLFF
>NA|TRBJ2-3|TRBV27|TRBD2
TGTGCCAGCAGCCCGACTAGCGGGATCATCACAGATACGCAGTATTTT
CASSPTSGIITDTQYF
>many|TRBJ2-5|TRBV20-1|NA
TGCAGTGCTGCAATTACTAGCCAGACCCAGTACTTC
CSAAITSQTQYF
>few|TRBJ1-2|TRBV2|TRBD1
TGTGCCAGCAGTGGACAGGGACTTCTGCTCTATGGCTACACCTTC
CASSGQGLLLYGYTF
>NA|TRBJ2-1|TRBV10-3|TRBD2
TGTGCCATCAGGGTCACTAGCGGGAGGGATAACAATGAGCAGTTCTTC
CAIRVTSGRDNNEQFF
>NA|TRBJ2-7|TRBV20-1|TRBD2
TGCAGTGCTAGAATACTAGCGGGAGTTAACGAGCAGTACTTC
CSARILAGVNEQYF
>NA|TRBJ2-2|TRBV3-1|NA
TGTGCCAGCAGCCAAGTCAGCACCGGGGGGCTGTTTTTT
CASSQVSTGGLFF
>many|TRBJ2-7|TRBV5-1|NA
TGTGCCAGCAGCTTAGGTGGCGGCTCCTACGAGCAGTACTTC
CASSLGGGSYEQYF
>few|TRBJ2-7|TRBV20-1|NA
TGCAGTGCTAGGGAATTTGGGGGGACTTCCTCCTACGAGCAGTACTTC
CSAREFGGTSSYEQYF
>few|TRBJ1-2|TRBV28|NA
TGTGCCAGCAGGGGAACAGGGAGACATGGCTACACCTTC
CASRGTGRHGYTF
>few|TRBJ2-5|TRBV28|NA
TGTGCCAGCAGGGAAGGGGGAAAGACCCAGTACTTC
CASREGGKTQYF
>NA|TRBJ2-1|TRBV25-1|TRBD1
TGTGCCAGCAGTGAATTCGGGACAGGGGACCAGTTCTTC
CASSEFGTGDQFF
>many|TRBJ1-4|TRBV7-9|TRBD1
TGTGCCAGCAGCCGGGACAGCGGGAATGAAAAACTGTTTTTT
CASSRDSGNEKLFF